This paragraph reports one T cell receptor (beta chain). Produced via immunoSEQ multiplex PCR; TCRdb's table is partial and in-frame only. Of about 100,000 clones in the sample, about 95% were seen once. Germline loops: CDR1 SQVTM, CDR2 ANQGSEA. The CDR3 spans 13 residues. J lost 4 bases, V lost 6 bases, and 9 bases had no gene match. The data were obtained in a study of cytomegalovirus exposure and HLA in healthy donors. Source material: PBMCs. The chain carries TRBV29-1 and TRBJ2-7, with TRBD1 identical over 7 bases. The sequence was collected from a woman aged 18-29 years in good health and CMV-seronegative. CDR3 in amino acids: CSVTTKQGYEQYF. For the CDR3, the DNA is TGCAGCGTCACCACTAAACAGGGGTACGAGCAGTACTTC.